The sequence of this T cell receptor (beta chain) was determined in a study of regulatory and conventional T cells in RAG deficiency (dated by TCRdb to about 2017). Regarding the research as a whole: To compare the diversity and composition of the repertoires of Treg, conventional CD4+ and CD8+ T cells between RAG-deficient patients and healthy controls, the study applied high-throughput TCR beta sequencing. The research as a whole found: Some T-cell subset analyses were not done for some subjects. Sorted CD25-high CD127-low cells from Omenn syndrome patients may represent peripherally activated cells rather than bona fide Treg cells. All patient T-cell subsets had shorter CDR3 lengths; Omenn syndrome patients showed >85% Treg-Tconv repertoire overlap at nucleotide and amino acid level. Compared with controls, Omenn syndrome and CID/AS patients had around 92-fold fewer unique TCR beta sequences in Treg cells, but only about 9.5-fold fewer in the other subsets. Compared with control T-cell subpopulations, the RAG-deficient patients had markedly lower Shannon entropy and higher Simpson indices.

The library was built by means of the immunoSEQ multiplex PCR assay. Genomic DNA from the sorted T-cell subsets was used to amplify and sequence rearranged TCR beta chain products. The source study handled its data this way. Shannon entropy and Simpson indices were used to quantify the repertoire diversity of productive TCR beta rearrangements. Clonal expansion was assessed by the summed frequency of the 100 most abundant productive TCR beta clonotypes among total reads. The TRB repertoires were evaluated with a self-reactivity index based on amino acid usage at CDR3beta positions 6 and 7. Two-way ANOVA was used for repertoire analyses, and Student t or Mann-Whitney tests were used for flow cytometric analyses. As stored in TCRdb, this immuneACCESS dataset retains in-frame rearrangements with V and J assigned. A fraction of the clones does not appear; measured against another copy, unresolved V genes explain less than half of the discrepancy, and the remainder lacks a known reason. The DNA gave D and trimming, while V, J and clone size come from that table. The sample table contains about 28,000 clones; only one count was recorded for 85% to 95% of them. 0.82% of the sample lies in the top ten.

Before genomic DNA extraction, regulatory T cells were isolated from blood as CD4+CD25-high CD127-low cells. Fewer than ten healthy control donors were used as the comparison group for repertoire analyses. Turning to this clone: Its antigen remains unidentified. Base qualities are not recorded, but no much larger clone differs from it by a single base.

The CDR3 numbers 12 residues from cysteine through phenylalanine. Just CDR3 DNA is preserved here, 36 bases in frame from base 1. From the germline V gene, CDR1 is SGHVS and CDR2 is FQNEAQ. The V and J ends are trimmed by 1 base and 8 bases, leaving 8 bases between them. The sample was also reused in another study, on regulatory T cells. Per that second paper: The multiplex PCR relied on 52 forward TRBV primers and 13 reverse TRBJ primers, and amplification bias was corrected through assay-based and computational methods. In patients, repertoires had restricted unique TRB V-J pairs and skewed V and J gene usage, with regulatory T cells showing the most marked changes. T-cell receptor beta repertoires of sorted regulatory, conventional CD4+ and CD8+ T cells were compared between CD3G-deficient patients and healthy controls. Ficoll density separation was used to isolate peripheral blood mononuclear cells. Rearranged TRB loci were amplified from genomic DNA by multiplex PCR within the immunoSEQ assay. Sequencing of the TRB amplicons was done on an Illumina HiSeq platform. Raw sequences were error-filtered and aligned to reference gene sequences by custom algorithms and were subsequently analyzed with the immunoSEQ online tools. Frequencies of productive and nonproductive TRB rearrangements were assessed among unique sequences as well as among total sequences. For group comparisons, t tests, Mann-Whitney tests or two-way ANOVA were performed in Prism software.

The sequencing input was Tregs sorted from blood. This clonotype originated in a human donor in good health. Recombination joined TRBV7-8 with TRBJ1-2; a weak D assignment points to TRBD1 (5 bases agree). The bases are TGTGCCAGCAGCTTAGGCAGGGACGGCTACACCTTC. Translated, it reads CASSLGRDGYTF. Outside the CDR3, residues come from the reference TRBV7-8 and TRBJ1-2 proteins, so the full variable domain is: GAGVSQSPRYKVAKRGQDVALRCDPISGHVSLFWYQQALGQGPEFLTYFQNEAQLDKSGLPSDRFFAERPEGSVSTLKIQRTQQEDSAVYLCASSLGRDGYTFGSGTRLTVV.